This TCR beta chain comes out of a study of cytomegalovirus exposure and HLA in healthy donors. 13 Jbeta primers and 60 Vbeta primers were used for the PCR. The data were produced by immunoSEQ multiplex PCR, yet TCRdb's version contains in-frame clones alone and is incomplete. This table holds about 73,000 clones, roughly 82% found once. The CDR3 spans 13 residues. V lost 0 bases, J lost 7 bases, and 7 bases lay in between. Per the germline V gene, CDR1 is LGHNA and CDR2 is YSLEER. The V gene is TRBV4-3, the J gene TRBJ1-3; D unclear. The receptor was derived from a man between 70 and 80 years old in good health and CMV-seronegative. The sample taken for sequencing was PBMCs. The CDR3 nucleotides are TGCGCCAGCAGCCAAGAAGGAGGGAACACCATATATTTT. Protein: CASSQEGGNTIYF.